A single sample is the source of the 12 T cell receptor beta chains below, sequenced in a study of CD8 T cells in ankylosing spondylitis. General study findings and limits: A TCR beta motif made of fewer than ten highly homologous variants seemed typical of ankylosing spondylitis blood.

TCRdb processed the 5' RACE reads anew with MiXCR; each CDR3 protein has one entry. This sample has 400,000 or so distinct CDR3 sequences, with approximately 26% found just once. Their cognate antigens are unknown. Sequencing was carried out using blood, either unsorted or a sorted T cell fraction (not recorded which). All receptors come from a male donor with ankylosing spondylitis.

The chain employs TRBV6-1 and TRBJ1-2; D is unclear. Germline loops: CDR1 MNHNS, CDR2 SASEGT. CDR3 length equals 13 residues. Trimming pared 1 base from V and 4 bases from J, leaving 7 bases between. The CDR3 loop reads CASSEGQIYGYTF. DNA for the CDR3: TGTGCCAGCAGTGAAGGGCAGATCTATGGCTACACCTTC.

The sample holds a few counts of this clonotype. V is TRBV5-8 and J is TRBJ2-1; 8 positions match TRBD2. The CDR3 covers 15 residues. The V gene end was trimmed by 4 bases and the J gene end by 5 bases; junction bases not matched to a gene: 8. CDR1 is SGHTS and CDR2 is YDEGEE in the germline V gene. The CDR3 DNA is TGTGCCAGCAGCCATTGGTCGGGAGGGGACAATGAGCAGTTCTTC. Residues: CASSHWSGGDNEQFF. The whole variable domain, remainder taken from reference TRBV5-8 and TRBJ2-1, is EAGVTQSPTHLIKTRGQQATLRCSPISGHTSVYWYQQALGLGLQFLLWYDEGEERNRGNFPPRFSGRQFPNYSSELNVNALELEDSALYLCASSHWSGGDNEQFFGPGTRLTVL.

The chain recombines TRBV12-3 or TRBV12-4 with TRBJ2-1; 16 bases map to TRBD2. This CDR3 has 18 residues. V lost 7 bases, J lost 7 bases, and 13 bases stayed unmatched. The CDR3 sequence is CASTGTSGRGRYKNEQFF. CDR3 sequence (DNA): TGTGCCAGCACCGGGACTAGCGGGAGGGGCCGCTATAAAAATGAGCAGTTCTTC.

This clonotype was counted a single time. The chain carries TRBV2 and TRBJ1-1, with unresolved D. Germline V gene data show CDR1 as SNHLY and CDR2 as FYNNEI. The length of the CDR3 is 11 residues. With 5 bases removed from V and 5 bases from J, the gap between germline ends came to 6 bases. CDR3 in DNA: TGTGCCAGCAGTCCCTGGACTGAAGCTTTCTTT. This encodes CASSPWTEAFF.

V gene TRBV7-9 combines with J gene TRBJ2-5; TRBD2 aligns across 7 bases. The CDR3 sequence is 16 residues long. Germline V lookup: CDR1 SEHNR, CDR2 FQNEAQ (reference sequence). V trimming: 1 base; J trimming: 0 bases; junction bases outside the gene matches: 5. Here the CDR3 DNA reads TGTGCCAGCAGCTTAGGCTCAGGACTAGACCAAGAGACCCAGTACTTC. Translated, it gives CASSLGSGLDQETQYF. The full variable domain, rest sourced from reference TRBV7-9 and TRBJ2-5, is DTGVSQNPRHKITKRGQNVTFRCDPISEHNRLYWYRQTLGQGPEFLTYFQNEAQLEKSRLLSDRFSAERPKGSFSTLEIQRTEQGDSAMYLCASSLGSGLDQETQYFGPGTRLLVL.

The rearrangement links TRBV4-1 to TRBJ1-2; D unresolved. Germline V gene sequence: CDR1 MGHRA, CDR2 YSYEKL. CDR3 length: 16 amino acids. Trimming removed 4 bases at V and 4 bases at J, with 19 bases between. Written as DNA, the CDR3 is TGCGCCAGCAGCCTTACTACCGGGTTCCCTCTCTATGGCTACACCTTC. Protein: CASSLTTGFPLYGYTF.

This sequence joins TRBV15 and TRBJ1-4; unclear D gene. This CDR3 contains 15 residues. Trimming took 2 bases from V and 0 from J, leaving 7 bases between them. The germline CDR1 and CDR2 sequences are LNHNV and YYDKDF (reference sequence). The CDR3 sequence: CATSRSAATNEKLFF. The CDR3 region has the DNA TGTGCCACCAGCAGATCCGCAGCAACTAATGAAAAACTGTTTTTT.

This clonotype was seen a handful of times. The chain combines TRBV19 with TRBJ2-7; the D gene is possibly TRBD1 (5 bases). This CDR3 has 13 amino acids. Trimming shortened V by 1 base and J by 3 bases, and 7 bases separated the two germline ends. The germline gives CDR1 LNHDA, CDR2 SQIVND (reference sequence). CDR3 sequence reads: CASSIATGYEQYF. CDR3 DNA: TGTGCCAGTAGTATAGCAACAGGCTACGAGCAGTACTTC.

This clonotype was recorded a few times. V gene TRBV20-1 combines with J gene TRBJ1-1, with D hard to call. Germline CDR1 reads DFQATT; CDR2 reads SNEGSKA (reference sequence). The CDR3 sequence is 15 residues long. The V end was cut by 0 bases, the J end by 1 base, with 12 bases between. The CDR3 sequence: CSARDAATGNTEAFF. Here the CDR3 DNA reads TGCAGTGCTAGAGATGCAGCCACGGGGAACACTGAAGCTTTCTTT.

The chain employs TRBV4-2 and TRBJ2-3; tentatively, D is TRBD2 (5 bases). V was cut by 1 base and J by 3 bases, with 8 bases left in between. Germline CDR1 reads LGHNA; CDR2 reads YNFKEQ. This CDR3 is built from 14 residues. The CDR3 nucleotides read TGTGCCAGCAGCCAAGTGACGGGAACAGATACGCAGTATTTT. Encoded protein: CASSQVTGTDTQYF.

The chain employs TRBV11-2 and TRBJ2-2; no clear D gene. Germline values: CDR1 SGHAT, CDR2 FQNNGV. CDR3 length: 15 amino acids. Trimming cost V 1 base and J 2 bases, with 8 bases left between them. The CDR3 DNA sequence: TGTGCCAGCAGCTTAGTGCTCCTTAACACCGGGGAGCTGTTTTTT. This translates into CASSLVLLNTGELFF.

The chain is built from TRBV2 and TRBJ2-7, with 8 bases identical to TRBD2. This CDR3 is 14 amino acids long. Germline loops: CDR1 SNHLY, CDR2 FYNNEI. The V segment lost 6 bases and the J segment 3 bases; nucleotides outside the gene matches: 7. CDR3 DNA sequence: TGTGCCAGCAGCGTAGCGGGGCTACGCTACGAGCAGTACTTC. It encodes CASSVAGLRYEQYF.